These 27 T cell receptor beta chains share one sample of origin, sequenced in a study of radiation and T cells in renal cell carcinoma. Sequencing used immunoSEQ multiplex PCR; TCRdb keeps in-frame clones, though not all of them. The sample holds more than 150,000 clones, roughly 90% seen once. The time point was: blood 2 weeks post-SBRT. Treatment specified: 15 Gy SBRT to primary tumor, nephrectomy 4 weeks later. Sequencing used blood, obtained from a patient whose treatment included radiotherapy and nephrectomy. The receptors derive from a woman aged 45 to 65 with renal cell carcinoma.

This clone is a singleton in its sample. This chain uses TRBV9 with TRBJ1-2; possible D gene TRBD1, 5 bases. The CDR3 is 12 residues long. Trimming took off 3 bases at V and 4 bases at J, with 7 bases between the two ends. Per germline, CDR1 SGDLS and CDR2 YYNGEE. CDR3 sequence (DNA): TGTGCCAGCAGCGCTGACAGCTATGGCTACACCTTC. Translated, it gives CASSADSYGYTF.

The count of this clone is one. The chain has TRBV7-8 and TRBJ1-2; D possibly corresponds to TRBD1 (5 bases). The CDR3 sequence is 15 residues long. CDR1 is SGHVS, CDR2 FQNEAQ, per germline. V lost 1 base, J lost 3 bases, and 12 bases lay in between. CDR3 DNA: TGTGCCAGCAGCTTAGGGCAGGGCCAGTACTATGGCTACACCTTC. Its protein product is CASSLGQGQYYGYTF.

The CDR3 region is CASSEDFGGPNTEAFF. DNA for the CDR3: TGTGCCAGCAGTGAGGATTTTGGGGGACCGAACACTGAAGCTTTCTTT. V usage is TRBV2 and J usage is TRBJ1-1, with D possibly being TRBD1 (5 bases). The CDR3 extends over 16 amino acids. The germline V and J ends were trimmed by 3 bases and 1 base, with 15 bases remaining between them. The germline CDR1 and CDR2 sequences are SNHLY and FYNNEI.

The chain couples TRBV5-4 to TRBJ1-2; 10 positions match TRBD1. The V gene end was trimmed by 1 base and the J gene end by 7 bases; junction bases not matched to a gene: 7. Germline CDR1 reads SGHNT; CDR2 reads YYREEE (reference sequence). CDR3 length equals 15 residues. The CDR3 sequence is CASSLRDRGVGGYTF. CDR3 DNA sequence: TGTGCCAGCAGCTTGCGGGACAGGGGAGTTGGTGGCTACACCTTC.

The rearrangement uses TRBV19 and TRBJ1-6; D possibly corresponds to TRBD1 (6 bases). The CDR3 is made up of 15 amino acids. Trimming removed 6 bases from V and 4 bases from J, with 13 bases in between. Per the germline V gene, CDR1 is LNHDA and CDR2 is SQIVND (reference sequence). CDR3 loop: CASSLTGSYNSPLHF. The CDR3 nucleotides read TGTGCCAGTAGCCTCACAGGGTCTTATAATTCACCCCTCCACTTT.

V gene TRBV28 combines with J gene TRBJ1-4; 7 bases match TRBD1. This CDR3 contains 14 residues. Looked up from germline, CDR1 is MDHEN and CDR2 is SYDVKM. V lost 8 bases and J lost 4; bases outside the gene matches: 7. The CDR3 DNA reads TGTGCCAGCCACCGGGACAGTTTTAATGAAAAACTGTTTTTT. Amino acid sequence: CASHRDSFNEKLFF.

The chain joins TRBV2 to TRBJ2-1; 11 bases are shared with TRBD2. There are 15 residues in the CDR3. CDR1 and CDR2 (germline): SNHLY, FYNNEI. Trimming at V came to 8 bases and at J to 2 bases, leaving 5 bases not matched to a gene. For the CDR3, the DNA is TGTGCCAGCTCCGATAGCGGGGGGGCCTACAATGAGCAGTTCTTC. Protein sequence: CASSDSGGAYNEQFF.

The chain couples TRBV7-6 to TRBJ2-5; D remains ambiguous. V dropped 5 bases and J dropped 4 bases, with 11 bases sitting between them. Per germline, CDR1 SGHVS and CDR2 FNYEAQ. The CDR3 has 13 residues. CDR3 sequence: CASSPLNSETQYF. In DNA, the CDR3 is TGTGCCAGCAGCCCTTTAAATTCAGAGACCCAGTACTTC. Combining the CDR3 with reference TRBV7-6 and TRBJ2-5 gives the whole variable domain GAGVSQSPRYKVTKRGQDVALRCDPISGHVSLYWYRQALGQGPEFLTYFNYEAQQDKSGLPNDRFSAERPEGSISTLTIQRTEQRDSAMYRCASSPLNSETQYFGPGTRLLVL.

This chain uses TRBV6-6 with TRBJ2-1; perhaps TRBD2 as D (6 bases). V lost 2 bases and J lost 9, with 17 bases in between. This CDR3 spans 15 amino acids. Germline V gives CDR1 MNHNY, CDR2 SVGAGI (reference sequence). The CDR3 sequence: CASSYASSAGSEQFF. The DNA for the CDR3 is TGTGCCAGCAGTTACGCTTCGAGTGCGGGGTCTGAGCAGTTCTTC.

This chain connects TRBV18 to TRBJ1-4, with no clear D. Looked up from germline, CDR1 is KGHSH and CDR2 is LQKENI. Deletions cut 4 bases from V and 8 bases from J, with 14 bases between. The CDR3 length is 14 residues. CDR3 sequence (DNA): TGTGCCAGCTCACTCCGGACCCAACGGGAAAAACTGTTTTTT. The encoded protein is CASSLRTQREKLFF.

The gene calls are TRBV6-6 and TRBJ1-2; tentatively, D is TRBD1 (5 bases). From germline, CDR1 is MNHNY and CDR2 SVGAGI (reference sequence). The CDR3 is 15 residues long. Trimming stripped 4 bases from V and 7 bases from J, with 19 bases between. CDR3 in DNA: TGTGCCAGCAGTTCTCGCGGAGGGACGGGAGGTGGCTACACCTTC. Its translation: CASSSRGGTGGGYTF.

This clone was picked up one time. The genes are TRBV4-2 and TRBJ1-1; unclear D gene. V lost 1 base and J 7 bases, leaving 10 bases between the germline ends. The CDR3 extends over 13 amino acids. CDR1 is LGHNA and CDR2 is YNFKEQ in the germline V gene. The CDR3 coding sequence is TGTGCCAGCAGCCAAGCGGGAACCCTTGAAGCTTTCTTT. Translated: CASSQAGTLEAFF.

The gene calls are TRBV2 and TRBJ1-2; TRBD1 matches 7 bases. This CDR3 spans 14 amino acids. Trimming removed 7 bases from V and 4 bases from J; junction bases left unmatched: 9. CDR1 and CDR2 (germline): SNHLY, FYNNEI. CDR3 in DNA: TGTGCCAGCAAAAGGGACAGCGGATTCTATGGCTACACCTTC. Protein sequence: CASKRDSGFYGYTF.

In its sample, this clone was seen a few times. CDR3 in amino acids: CASSRKGISSYNEQFF. The DNA for the CDR3 is TGCGCCAGCAGCCGAAAAGGCATAAGCTCCTACAATGAGCAGTTCTTC. This sequence joins TRBV4-3 and TRBJ2-1, with no clear D. Germline V gene sequence: CDR1 LGHNA, CDR2 YSLEER. The CDR3 spans 16 residues. V gave up 4 bases and J gave up 0 bases, with 13 bases separating them.

The CDR3 region has the DNA TGTGCCAGCAGCGGGGCTAGCACAGATACGCAGTATTTT. It specifies CASSGASTDTQYF. The V gene is TRBV6-6, the J gene TRBJ2-3, with D possibly being TRBD1 or TRBD2 (5 bases each). Germline assignment: CDR1 MNHNY and CDR2 SVGAGI (reference sequence). The CDR3 loop spans 13 amino acids. Trimming took off 6 bases at V and 0 bases at J, with 7 bases between the two ends.

Here the CDR3 reads CASSRRRGNGYTF. CDR3 coding DNA: TGTGCCAGCAGTCGGCGCAGGGGAAACGGCTACACCTTC. The chain combines TRBV6-5 with TRBJ1-2, with D possibly matching TRBD1 (6 bases). V was clipped by 5 bases and J by 8 bases, with 15 bases between them. The CDR3 covers 13 residues. Looked up from germline, CDR1 is MNHEY and CDR2 is SVGAGI.

The chain's CDR3 is CASSPSGVPNTEAFF. CDR3 sequence (DNA): TGTGCCAGCTCACCGTCGGGAGTACCGAACACTGAAGCTTTCTTT. The chain carries TRBV18 and TRBJ1-1; D is unresolved. The V end was cut by 3 bases, the J end by 1 base, with 12 bases between. This CDR3 has 15 amino acids. From germline, CDR1 is KGHSH and CDR2 LQKENI.

The rearrangement uses TRBV2 and TRBJ2-7, with TRBD1 matching over 12 bases. The CDR3 extends over 14 amino acids. V was clipped by 5 bases and J by 5 bases; unmatched bases: 4. Germline values: CDR1 SNHLY, CDR2 FYNNEI. The CDR3 is CASSWGQGANEQYF. The CDR3 DNA follows: TGTGCCAGCAGTTGGGGACAGGGGGCGAACGAGCAGTACTTC.

The rearrangement joins TRBV6-5 to TRBJ1-2, with D perhaps TRBD1 (5 bases). CDR3 length equals 15 residues. The V gene's germline CDR1 is MNHEY and CDR2 SVGAGI. The V and J ends lost 6 bases and 3 bases respectively, with 17 bases between them. CDR3 protein: CASRRTGGEDYGYTF. DNA for the CDR3: TGTGCCAGCAGGCGAACAGGCGGCGAGGACTATGGCTACACCTTC.

J is TRBJ1-4 and V is TRBV7-9; TRBD1 aligns across 7 bases. V lost 6 bases, J lost 10 bases, and 14 bases stayed unmatched. In germline, CDR1 is SEHNR, CDR2 FQNEAQ (reference sequence). The CDR3 spans 15 residues. DNA for the CDR3: TGTGCCAGCAGGGTAACAGGGGAGCTCCTCGGAAAACTGTTTTTT. Translating it yields CASRVTGELLGKLFF.

The chain employs TRBV5-4 and TRBJ2-3; 13 nucleotides align to TRBD2. The CDR3 has 17 residues. In germline, CDR1 is SGHNT, CDR2 YYREEE (reference sequence). Trimming removed 3 bases from V and 1 base from J; junction bases left unmatched: 5. The chain's CDR3 is CASSSGLAGSRTDTQYF. The DNA for the CDR3 is TGTGCCAGCAGCTCGGGACTAGCGGGGTCCCGCACAGATACGCAGTATTTT.

The chain joins TRBV5-1 to TRBJ2-1, with D uncertain. The CDR3 length is 17 residues. CDR1 and CDR2 (germline): SGHRS, YFSETQ. V was cut by 5 bases and J by 0 bases, with 18 bases left in between. CDR3 nucleotide sequence: TGCGCCAGCAGTCCTCCCCCACAGCCGAGCTCCTACAATGAGCAGTTCTTC. The encoded protein is CASSPPPQPSSYNEQFF.

The chain employs TRBV5-1 and TRBJ2-7; D gene uncertain. Trimming pared 4 bases from V and 6 bases from J, leaving 2 bases between. Germline values: CDR1 SGHRS, CDR2 YFSETQ. There are 9 residues in the CDR3. The CDR3 DNA sequence: TGCGCCAGCAGCCCCGAGCAGTACTTC. Its protein is CASSPEQYF.

CDR3 bases: TGTGCCAGCAGCTTCACGGGGAACACTGAAGCTTTCTTT. It specifies CASSFTGNTEAFF. V is TRBV5-8 and J is TRBJ1-1; unclear D gene. The V end was cut by 2 bases, the J end by 1 base, with 6 bases between. The CDR3 is made up of 13 amino acids. Germline CDR1 reads SGHTS; CDR2 reads YDEGEE.

The chain is built from TRBV19 and TRBJ2-1; no firm D call. This CDR3 comprises 14 residues. The V end was cut by 7 bases, the J end by 8 bases, with 18 bases between. The germline CDR1 and CDR2 sequences are LNHDA and SQIVND (reference sequence). The DNA for the CDR3 is TGTGCCAGTACAACAATCTATTTGGATGATGAGCAGTTCTTC. It codes for CASTTIYLDDEQFF.

The V call is TRBV5-4, the J call TRBJ1-2; D may be TRBD1 (5 bases). Germline V lookup: CDR1 SGHNT, CDR2 YYREEE (reference sequence). V was pared by 1 base and J by 5 bases, with 15 bases between. This CDR3 has 15 residues. The DNA for the CDR3 is TGTGCCAGCAGCTTGTTAATTTCAGGGAGATATGGCTACACCTTC. Translated: CASSLLISGRYGYTF.

The CDR3 sequence: CASSVGKQSNQPQHF. CDR3 DNA: TGCGCCAGCAGTGTTGGGAAGCAGAGCAATCAGCCCCAGCATTTT. The genes are TRBV10-2 and TRBJ1-5; D is uncertain. The CDR3 runs 15 residues. The V gene lost 4 bases and the J gene lost 1 base, with 11 bases spanning the gap. CDR1 and CDR2 (germline): WSHSY, SAAADI.